A single sample is the source of the 17 T cell receptor beta chains below, sequenced in a study of blood T cell repertoires in COVID-19. Assay: immunoSEQ multiplex PCR; the TCRdb copy retains only in-frame clones and omits some. The table records 110,000 or so clones, approximately 80% of them present only once. Sequencing was carried out using peripheral blood. The source is a woman in her thirties or forties with acute or convalescent COVID-19.

The gene calls are TRBV7-6 and TRBJ2-2; no definite D call. CDR1 and CDR2 (germline): SGHVS, FNYEAQ. V lost 3 bases, J lost 4 bases, and 6 bases lay in between. The CDR3 loop spans 13 amino acids. The CDR3: CASSLESTGELFF. CDR3 coding DNA: TGTGCCAGCAGCTTGGAGAGCACCGGGGAGCTGTTTTTT.

The V gene is TRBV5-1, the J gene TRBJ1-5; D is perhaps TRBD1 (6 bases). CDR1 SGHRS and CDR2 YFSETQ come from the germline V gene. This CDR3 has 17 residues. V was shortened by 0 bases and J by 0 bases, with 13 bases between the two germline ends. CDR3 sequence: CASSLVPSGASNQPQHF. The CDR3 DNA sequence: TGCGCCAGCAGCTTGGTACCGTCAGGGGCTAGCAATCAGCCCCAGCATTTT. Filled out from reference TRBV5-1 and TRBJ1-5, the complete variable domain reads KAGVTQTPRYLIKTRGQQVTLSCSPISGHRSVSWYQQTPGQGLQFLFEYFSETQRNKGNFPGRFSGRQFSNSRSEMNVSTLELGDSALYLCASSLVPSGASNQPQHFGDGTRLSIL.

The table lists this clone with a count of one. The CDR3 coding sequence is TGTGCCAGTAGTATCGCGGTCGACAGGGGGCGCAGCGAGCAGTACTTC. Its protein product is CASSIAVDRGRSEQYF. This chain joins TRBV19 and TRBJ2-7, with 10 bases aligning to TRBD1. Per the germline V gene, CDR1 is LNHDA and CDR2 is SQIVND (reference sequence). V lost 3 bases and J lost 6; bases outside the gene matches: 11. The CDR3 sequence is 16 residues long.

V is TRBV7-2 and J is TRBJ1-2; tentative D call: TRBD1 (5 bases). V was clipped by 4 bases and J by 7 bases, with 13 bases between them. In germline, CDR1 is SGHTA, CDR2 FQGNSA. The CDR3 has 13 amino acids. The CDR3: CASSSQQVGGYTF. CDR3 in DNA: TGTGCCAGCAGCTCGCAACAGGTTGGTGGCTACACCTTC.

The chain carries TRBV3-1 (or the pseudogene TRBV3-2) and TRBJ1-1; unclear D gene. Trimming removed 8 bases from V and 6 bases from J, with 10 bases in between. This CDR3 contains 11 residues. Germline-derived CDR1 and CDR2 are LGHDT and YNNKEL (reference sequence). DNA for the CDR3: TGTGCCAGCTTGGGGAGAGCTGAAGCTTTCTTT. Its protein is CASLGRAEAFF.

This clone was picked up one time. The V gene is TRBV6-5, the J gene TRBJ1-2; 7 bases line up with TRBD1. Germline CDR1 and CDR2: MNHEY and SVGAGI. Trimming cost V 8 bases and J 4 bases; bases outside gene matches: 10. CDR3 length: 14 residues. CDR3: CASSGQFSSYGYTF. CDR3 DNA sequence: TGTGCCAGCTCGGGACAGTTCTCTTCCTATGGCTACACCTTC.

The rearrangement links TRBV5-1 to TRBJ2-7, with D perhaps matching TRBD2 (5 bases). Germline values: CDR1 SGHRS, CDR2 YFSETQ. The CDR3 runs to 14 residues. The V end was cut by 1 base, the J end by 1 base, with 9 bases between. For the CDR3, the DNA is TGCGCCAGCAGCTTGCGTCGGGGTTCCTACGAGCAGTACTTC. It translates to CASSLRRGSYEQYF.

V is TRBV27 and J is TRBJ1-2; possible D gene TRBD1, 5 bases. The CDR3 contains 13 residues. Per the germline V gene, CDR1 is MNHEY and CDR2 is SMNVEV (reference sequence). V was clipped by 2 bases and J by 8 bases, with 12 bases between them. In nucleotides, the CDR3 is TGTGCCAGCAGTTTAAGGGCAGGGTGGGGCTACACCTTC. Its translation: CASSLRAGWGYTF.

The chain joins TRBV19 to TRBJ2-7; 11 positions agree with TRBD1. The CDR3 has 16 residues. After removal of 5 bases from V and 7 bases from J, the junction contained 13 bases not matched to a gene. In germline, CDR1 is LNHDA, CDR2 SQIVND (reference sequence). CDR3 coding DNA: TGTGCCAGTAGTCCCCAGCCCGGACAGGGGGCGGGGGAGCAGTACTTC. Amino acids: CASSPQPGQGAGEQYF.

This clone was detected ten times or more. The J gene is TRBJ2-7, the V gene TRBV2; D is perhaps TRBD2 (5 bases). V was pared by 4 bases and J by 3 bases, with 7 bases between. Per the germline V gene, CDR1 is SNHLY and CDR2 is FYNNEI. This CDR3 is 12 amino acids long. CDR3 in amino acids: CASSVSGYEQYF. In DNA form, the CDR3 reads TGTGCCAGCAGTGTAAGCGGCTACGAGCAGTACTTC.

The rearrangement links TRBV12-5 to TRBJ2-7, with TRBD1 matching 9 bases. Germline CDR1 is LGHNT and CDR2 is FRNRAP. The CDR3 spans 13 residues. The ends lost 6 bases at V and 11 bases at J; junction bases unmatched: 11. Here the CDR3 reads CASGRGQGREEYF. The CDR3 coding sequence is TGTGCTAGTGGCCGCGGACAGGGGCGAGAAGAGTACTTC.

The rearrangement uses TRBV19 and TRBJ1-2; a possible D gene is TRBD1 (5 bases). V was clipped by 3 bases and J by 4 bases, with 9 bases between them. This CDR3 contains 13 residues. Germline lookup yields CDR1 LNHDA and CDR2 SQIVND (reference sequence). Written as DNA, the CDR3 is TGTGCCAGTAGTATCCTGGGGGGCTATGGCTACACCTTC. Protein sequence: CASSILGGYGYTF.

The chain recombines TRBV7-2 with TRBJ1-2; D unclear. Trimming left V 4 bases short and J 5 bases short, with 23 bases between. CDR3 length equals 17 residues. Germline-derived CDR1 and CDR2 are SGHTA and FQGNSA. CDR3 coding DNA: TGTGCCAGCAGCTACCTGGCCGGCGGTGGCGGAGGGTATGGCTACACCTTC. Residues: CASSYLAGGGGGYGYTF.

This clone appeared a few times. The chain recombines TRBV18 with TRBJ1-2, with no clear D. Trimming cost V 5 bases and J 4 bases, with 11 bases left between them. Germline V CDR1 and CDR2: KGHSH, LQKENI. The length of the CDR3 is 13 residues. CDR3 nucleotides: TGTGCCAGCTCATCTAACAGCGGCTATGGCTACACCTTC. This sequence encodes CASSSNSGYGYTF.

The chain carries TRBV6-5 and TRBJ2-1; no reliable D call. The V end was cut by 7 bases, the J end by 0 bases, with 7 bases between. The CDR3 sequence is 13 residues long. In germline, CDR1 is MNHEY, CDR2 SVGAGI. CDR3 residues: CASTLSSYNEQFF. The CDR3 nucleotides are TGTGCCAGCACACTGAGCTCCTACAATGAGCAGTTCTTC.

The chain is built from TRBV5-6 and TRBJ1-5; D unresolved. The V end was cut by 3 bases, the J end by 5 bases, with 3 bases between. The V gene's germline CDR1 is SGHDT and CDR2 YYEEEE. The CDR3 runs 11 residues. The CDR3 nucleotides read TGTGCCAGCAGCTGCGATCAGCCCCAGCATTTT. Translation: CASSCDQPQHF.

The J gene is TRBJ1-2, the V gene TRBV13; 7 bases are a match to TRBD1. The germline V gene encodes CDR1 PRHDT and CDR2 FYEKMQ (reference sequence). The CDR3 covers 15 residues. Trimming cost V 5 bases and J 4 bases; bases outside gene matches: 10. CDR3 bases: TGTGCCAGCAGCGCAAACAGGGGTAGTGGCTATGGCTACACCTTC. Amino acids: CASSANRGSGYGYTF.